This TCR beta chain is from a study of T cell clonotyping in hematopoietic cell transplantation. Here immunoSEQ multiplex PCR was the method, and the copy in TCRdb shows in-frame clones only, minus some. This table has approximately 7,500 clones, 88% appearing once. With V trimmed by 6 bases and J by 6 bases, 12 bases remained unmatched. Germline V gene lookup returns CDR1 MNHEY and CDR2 SMNVEV (reference sequence). This CDR3 is built from 15 residues. The rearrangement joins TRBV27 to TRBJ1-2; TRBD1 aligns across 8 bases. The sample consisted of PBMCs, taken 100 days after allogeneic stem cell transplant. This TCR derives from a male patient in his late teens or twenties who had an allogeneic stem cell transplant from a related donor, so the T cells may come from the graft donor. Some clones in this sample may be carry-over from other donors' samples. CDR3 bases: TGTGCCAGCAGACCTACAGGGGGAGTTGAGAATGGCTACACCTTC. Translated: CASRPTGGVENGYTF.